One and the same sample provided the 17 T cell receptor beta chains below, sequenced in a study of blood T cell repertoires in COVID-19. Data came from immunoSEQ multiplex PCR; TCRdb stores just in-frame clones and leaves some out. This sample yields approximately 230,000 clones, of which more than 70% are seen a single time; roughly 6.7% belongs to the top ten. Sequencing used peripheral blood. The receptors originated from a woman in her twenties or thirties with COVID-19, enrolled during active disease.

The chain has TRBV3-1 (or the pseudogene TRBV3-2) and TRBJ2-7; 8 bases align to TRBD2. V lost 4 bases to trimming and J lost 3 bases; unmatched junction nucleotides: 17. Germline lookup yields CDR1 LGHDT and CDR2 YNNKEL (reference sequence). This CDR3 is 18 amino acids long. In DNA, the CDR3 is TGTGCCAGCAGCCCCCGGCTAGCGGGTGCTGTCTGGGACTACGAGCAGTACGTC. Protein product: CASSPRLAGAVWDYEQYV.

The chain combines TRBV28 with TRBJ1-3; D is possibly TRBD1 (6 bases). The V gene's germline CDR1 is MDHEN and CDR2 SYDVKM. The CDR3 runs to 14 residues. Trimming left V 6 bases short and J 1 base short, with 10 bases between. Here the CDR3 DNA reads TGTGCCAGCAGGGAACAGGGATCTGGAAACACCATATATTTT. Amino acids: CASREQGSGNTIYF.

The chain uses TRBV25-1 and TRBJ1-2; 7 bases agree with TRBD1. Trimming removed 3 bases from V and 8 bases from J; junction bases left unmatched: 6. From germline, CDR1 is MGHDK and CDR2 SYGVNS. The CDR3 contains 13 residues. The chain's CDR3 is CASSDPRGPGYTF. The DNA for the CDR3 is TGTGCCAGCAGTGACCCTAGGGGGCCAGGCTACACCTTC.

This chain joins TRBV19 and TRBJ1-1, with D unresolved. V lost 8 bases to trimming and J lost 1 base, with 14 bases between them. CDR1 is LNHDA and CDR2 is SQIVND in the germline V gene (reference sequence). The CDR3 has 14 amino acids. The CDR3 loop reads CASGGLVGNTEAFF. The CDR3 DNA sequence: TGTGCCAGTGGAGGTTTGGTGGGGAACACTGAAGCTTTCTTT.

The V and J genes are TRBV27 and TRBJ1-5, with D possibly matching TRBD1 (5 bases). Germline-derived CDR1 and CDR2 are MNHEY and SMNVEV (reference sequence). This CDR3 is 15 amino acids long. Between the trimmed V and J ends, which lost 6 bases and 2 bases, there was a span of 14 bases. CDR3 sequence reads: CASSLGHFGNQPQHF. The CDR3 DNA follows: TGTGCCAGCAGCTTAGGACATTTTGGCAATCAGCCCCAGCATTTT.

The chain combines TRBV29-1 with TRBJ2-4; the match to TRBD1 covers 7 bases. This CDR3 contains 17 residues. Germline values: CDR1 SQVTM, CDR2 ANQGSEA. V gave up 5 bases and J gave up 0 bases; unmatched junction bases: 13. The DNA for the CDR3 is TGCAGCGTTCTCCCCCCTCAAGGGGGCTCAGCCAAAAACATTCAGTACTTC. This translates into CSVLPPQGGSAKNIQYF.

The V and J genes are TRBV20-1 and TRBJ1-1; TRBD1 might be the D (5 bases). The V end lost 3 bases, the J end lost 0 bases, and 11 bases lay between the germline ends. Germline CDR1 reads DFQATT; CDR2 reads SNEGSKA (reference sequence). The CDR3 is 14 amino acids. The CDR3, as DNA: TGCAGTGCTAGTATGCGACAGCTGAACACTGAAGCTTTCTTT. This gives the protein CSASMRQLNTEAFF.

The chain couples TRBV7-2 to TRBJ1-1; possible D gene TRBD1, 5 bases. V lost 5 bases to trimming and J lost 3 bases, with 16 bases between them. Germline CDR1 reads SGHTA; CDR2 reads FQGNSA. The CDR3 spans 15 residues. CDR3: CASSQGANTDTEAFF. CDR3 DNA: TGTGCCAGCAGCCAGGGCGCAAATACCGACACTGAAGCTTTCTTT.

The genes are TRBV4-1 and TRBJ2-7; weak D call: TRBD1 (6 bases). The CDR3 contains 16 residues. V was clipped by 0 bases and J by 1 base, with 13 bases between them. Germline V gene data show CDR1 as MGHRA and CDR2 as YSYEKL. In DNA form, the CDR3 reads TGCGCCAGCAGCCAAGAGAGGGGACAAAATTCCTACGAGCAGTACTTC. It is translated as CASSQERGQNSYEQYF.

The table lists this clone with a count of one. This sequence joins TRBV18 and TRBJ1-4; no definite D call. The CDR3 sequence is 12 residues long. Between the trimmed V and J ends, which lost 5 bases and 7 bases, there was a span of 8 bases. Per germline, CDR1 KGHSH and CDR2 LQKENI. The CDR3: CASSSRGEKLFF. The CDR3 DNA reads as TGTGCCAGCTCATCACGAGGTGAAAAACTGTTTTTT.

The chain uses TRBV15 and TRBJ2-2, with 11 bases that match TRBD2. Germline V gene lookup returns CDR1 LNHNV and CDR2 YYDKDF (reference sequence). CDR3 length: 16 residues. V trimming: 1 base; J trimming: 6 bases; junction bases outside the gene matches: 4. DNA of the CDR3: TGTGCCACCAGCAGAGTCCTAGCGGGGGGCCCCGGGGAGCTGTTTTTT. This sequence encodes CATSRVLAGGPGELFF.

V usage is TRBV6-5 and J usage is TRBJ1-1, with TRBD1 identical over 7 bases. CDR3 length: 13 amino acids. The V and J ends lost 6 bases and 1 base, in that order; junction bases with no gene match: 2. CDR1 and CDR2 (germline): MNHEY, SVGAGI. CDR3 sequence: CASRGQTNTEAFF. In DNA, the CDR3 is TGTGCCAGCAGGGGACAGACGAACACTGAAGCTTTCTTT.

The chain links TRBV6-1 to TRBJ2-3; no reliable D call. CDR3 length equals 15 residues. Looked up from germline, CDR1 is MNHNS and CDR2 is SASEGT. V lost 1 base, J lost 2 bases, and 10 bases lay in between. The CDR3 DNA reads as TGTGCCAGCAGTGAAGTTCAGGTCATCACAGATACGCAGTATTTT. Translation: CASSEVQVITDTQYF.

CDR3 sequence reads: CASSRSPWEKLFF. Written as DNA, the CDR3 is TGTGCCAGCAGCCGAAGCCCTTGGGAAAAACTGTTTTTT. The chain carries TRBV6-5 and TRBJ1-4, with unresolved D. The V gene's germline CDR1 is MNHEY and CDR2 SVGAGI. V was clipped by 6 bases and J by 8 bases, with 13 bases between them. CDR3 length equals 13 residues.

The CDR3 bases are TGTGCCAGCAGTGCAACCCAGGACAGACCCACAGATACGCAGTATTTT. Its protein product is CASSATQDRPTDTQYF. This rearrangement joins TRBV6-1 to TRBJ2-3, with a weak D call TRBD1 (6 bases). The CDR3 length is 16 residues. Germline assignment: CDR1 MNHNS and CDR2 SASEGT. V lost 4 bases, J lost 2 bases, and 16 bases lay in between.

The rearrangement links TRBV27 to TRBJ1-1, with 8 bases matching TRBD1. The CDR3 runs to 15 residues. V shed 5 bases and J 2 bases; nucleotides not matched to a gene: 7. In germline, CDR1 is MNHEY, CDR2 SMNVEV (reference sequence). This chain's CDR3 is CASSLDRGPNTEAFF. The CDR3 nucleotides are TGTGCCAGCAGTCTCGACAGGGGACCTAACACTGAAGCTTTCTTT.

V usage is TRBV11-3 and J usage is TRBJ2-5; possibly TRBD2 for D (5 bases). The CDR3 consists of 16 residues. Trimming cost V 5 bases and J 5 bases, with 21 bases left between them. The germline CDR1 and CDR2 sequences are SGHNT and YENEEA. The CDR3 bases are TGTGCCAGCAGCAAGAATCCCAGCGGAGGTCCGGAGACCCAGTACTTC. Amino acid sequence: CASSKNPSGGPETQYF. Variable domain in full (rest from reference TRBV11-3 and TRBJ2-5): EAGVVQSPRYKIIEKKQPVAFWCNPISGHNTLYWYLQNLGQGPELLIRYENEEAVDDSQLPKDRFSAERLKGVDSTLKIQPAELGDSAVYLCASSKNPSGGPETQYFGPGTRLLVL.